The next 23 T cell receptor beta chains were all read from a single sample in a study of T cells in Graves' hyperthyroidism and ophthalmopathy. TCR beta CDR3 region amplification was performed from RNA transcripts. In the first-round RT-PCR of the TCR CDR3, the HTBI primer set was used. TCRdb reprocessed the multiplex PCR reads with MiXCR, giving one entry per CDR3 protein. The sample includes 600,000 to 850,000 distinct CDR3 sequences, 15% to 20% of them seen just once. The sample was blood. These receptors were obtained from a woman aged 45 to 65 with Graves' hyperthyroidism that later progressed to Graves' ophthalmopathy.

This chain uses TRBV14 with TRBJ2-2; possible D gene TRBD1, 5 bases. The germline gives CDR1 SGHDN, CDR2 FVKESK. V was trimmed by 0 bases and J by 1 base, leaving 12 bases between them. The CDR3 contains 17 residues. CDR3 DNA sequence: TGTGCCAGCAGCCAAGATGGGGCATTGGGGAACACCGGGGAGCTGTTTTTT. As protein: CASSQDGALGNTGELFF.

CDR3 in amino acids: CAISLGTDTGELFF. The CDR3 region has the DNA TGTGCCATCAGTTTAGGGACAGACACCGGGGAGCTGTTTTTT. This chain uses TRBV10-3 with TRBJ2-2, with 7 nucleotides matching TRBD1. The germline CDR1 and CDR2 sequences are ENHRY and SYGVKD. Germline trimming cut 5 bases from V and 3 bases from J; bases unmatched to any gene: 3. The CDR3 sequence is 14 residues long.

This clonotype was found a few times. The V call is TRBV5-5, the J call TRBJ2-2; D gene uncertain. The CDR3 is 15 amino acids. The V end lost 0 bases, the J end lost 1 base, and 7 bases lay between the germline ends. Germline CDR1 SGHKS, CDR2 YYEKEE (reference sequence). DNA for the CDR3: TGTGCCAGCAGCTTGGGGTCGCGGAACACCGGGGAGCTGTTTTTT. It is translated as CASSLGSRNTGELFF.

This clonotype showed up many times. This chain uses TRBV7-6 with TRBJ2-5; 8 nucleotides agree with TRBD1. Looked up from germline, CDR1 is SGHVS and CDR2 is FNYEAQ. The CDR3 runs to 17 residues. The trim removed 5 bases at V and 4 bases at J, leaving 15 bases unmatched. For the CDR3, the DNA is TGTGCCAGCAGCCCCCTCCCTACCAGGGGGCGAGGAGAGACCCAGTACTTC. It encodes CASSPLPTRGRGETQYF.

Turning to this clonotype: Being one base from a much bigger clone, this may be a read error. The chain has TRBV6-5 and TRBJ2-7, with D unclear. There are 12 residues in the CDR3. Looked up from germline, CDR1 is MNHEY and CDR2 is SVGAGI. The V and J ends lost 0 bases and 5 bases respectively, with 5 bases between them. CDR3: CASSYSNNEQYF. CDR3 coding DNA: TGTGCCAGCAGTTACTCGAACAACGAGCAGTACTTC.

V and J are TRBV7-9 and TRBJ2-7; 8 bases are a match to TRBD1. V shed 5 bases and J 4 bases; nucleotides not matched to a gene: 10. The CDR3 length is 15 residues. Germline-derived CDR1 and CDR2 are SEHNR and FQNEAQ (reference sequence). The CDR3 reads CASSPRPGQEYEQYF. As DNA, the CDR3 is TGTGCCAGCAGCCCGAGACCGGGACAGGAGTACGAGCAGTACTTC.

This clonotype was detected many times. The chain uses TRBV7-9 and TRBJ2-1; 10 positions agree with TRBD1. CDR3 length: 16 residues. The V gene's germline CDR1 is SEHNR and CDR2 FQNEAQ (reference sequence). The V and J ends lost 7 bases and 9 bases, in that order; junction bases with no gene match: 15. CDR3 in DNA: TGTGCCAGCATCGCACCCGGGACAGGGGTGAGGGGTGAGCAGTTCTTC. Translation: CASIAPGTGVRGEQFF.

This clonotype has just a few counts. The chain uses TRBV29-1 and TRBJ1-1; 7 bases are shared with TRBD1. The germline V gene encodes CDR1 SQVTM and CDR2 ANQGSEA. The CDR3 covers 12 residues. Germline trimming cut 6 bases from V and 7 bases from J; bases unmatched to any gene: 8. This chain's CDR3 is CSVRTGQLEAFF. The CDR3, as DNA: TGCAGCGTACGGACAGGACAACTTGAAGCTTTCTTT. Together with reference TRBV29-1 and TRBJ1-1, the CDR3 gives the full variable domain: SAVISQKPSRDICQRGTSLTIQCQVDSQVTMMFWYRQQPGQSLTLIATANQGSEATYESGFVIDKFPISRPNLTFSTLTVSNMSPEDSSIYLCSVRTGQLEAFFGQGTRLTVV.

The table lists this clonotype with a few counts. The V call is TRBV7-9, the J call TRBJ1-5; TRBD1 aligns across 9 bases. J was trimmed by 6 bases and V by 6 bases; bases with no gene match: 12. There are 16 residues in the CDR3. Germline V gene data show CDR1 as SEHNR and CDR2 as FQNEAQ (reference sequence). This CDR3 is CASSNTGQGMSQPQHF. CDR3 sequence (DNA): TGTGCCAGCAGTAATACCGGACAGGGGATGAGTCAGCCCCAGCATTTT.

This clonotype has ten or more counts. The chain links TRBV12-3 or TRBV12-4 to TRBJ1-5, with D perhaps matching TRBD1 (5 bases). V was shortened by 7 bases and J by 7 bases, with 23 bases between the two germline ends. The CDR3 spans 16 residues. DNA of the CDR3: TGTGCCAGCACCTTCGGGGCCCTGGGGCAGGGCCAGCCCCAGCATTTT. The encoded protein is CASTFGALGQGQPQHF.

The chain uses TRBV30 and TRBJ2-5; D is uncertain. The CDR3 covers 12 residues. Germline V gene lookup returns CDR1 GTSNPN and CDR2 SVGIG (reference sequence). V lost 0 bases, J lost 13 bases, and 15 bases lay in between. The CDR3: CAWSVGRSHPYF. The CDR3 DNA is TGTGCCTGGAGTGTAGGGCGGTCCCATCCGTACTTC.

This chain joins TRBV3-1 and TRBJ2-1, with D possibly called TRBD1 or TRBD2 (5 bases each). This CDR3 comprises 15 residues. V lost 6 bases and J lost 4, with 16 bases in between. CDR1 and CDR2 (germline): LGHDT, YNNKEL (reference sequence). The CDR3 DNA follows: TGTGCCAGCAGTCCAACGGGACGAATATACAATGAGCAGTTCTTC. This gives the protein CASSPTGRIYNEQFF.

This clonotype appeared many times. The rearrangement uses TRBV5-1 and TRBJ1-1, with unresolved D. Trimming pared 1 base from V and 2 bases from J, leaving 9 bases between. Germline V gene lookup returns CDR1 SGHRS and CDR2 YFSETQ. The CDR3 is 14 amino acids. The CDR3 nucleotides are TGCGCCAGCAGCTTGTCCGGGATAAACACTGAAGCTTTCTTT. Its translation is CASSLSGINTEAFF.

The count of this clonotype is one. The chain combines TRBV3-1 with TRBJ2-5, with 9 bases identical to TRBD1. Germline V gene data show CDR1 as LGHDT and CDR2 as YNNKEL (reference sequence). The CDR3 is 17 residues long. Trimming at V came to 4 bases and at J to 4 bases, leaving 13 bases not matched to a gene. The CDR3 sequence is CASSPARTGARGETQYF. The CDR3 DNA follows: TGTGCCAGCAGCCCGGCCAGGACAGGGGCTCGGGGAGAGACCCAGTACTTC.

The V and J genes are TRBV6-1 and TRBJ1-5; 7 nucleotides align to TRBD1. The germline V gene has CDR1 MNHNS and CDR2 SASEGT. J was trimmed by 5 bases and V by 10 bases; bases with no gene match: 11. The CDR3 has 14 residues. The CDR3 region is CATRDTGEDQPQHF. The CDR3 DNA is TGTGCCACCAGGGATACAGGGGAGGATCAGCCCCAGCATTTT.

The table lists this clonotype with a few counts. The genes are TRBV13 and TRBJ2-3, with 8 bases that match TRBD2. The CDR3 has 17 amino acids. Germline assignment: CDR1 PRHDT and CDR2 FYEKMQ (reference sequence). Germline trimming cut 0 bases from V and 5 bases from J; bases unmatched to any gene: 10. The CDR3 region is CASSLGPTGGAGDTQYF. CDR3 coding DNA: TGTGCCAGCAGCTTAGGCCCAACGGGGGGGGCTGGAGATACGCAGTATTTT.

This clonotype came up many times. V is TRBV5-6 and J is TRBJ1-1; D might be TRBD1 (6 bases). The V gene lost 9 bases and the J gene lost 0 bases, with 15 bases spanning the gap. The CDR3 sequence is 14 residues long. Germline V gene lookup returns CDR1 SGHDT and CDR2 YYEEEE. CDR3 sequence (DNA): TGTGCCACCCAGGGGATTGGGATGAACACTGAAGCTTTCTTT. Its protein is CATQGIGMNTEAFF.

This clonotype was seen a single time. A much larger clone sits a single nucleotide away, making a read error possible. V gene TRBV6-5 combines with J gene TRBJ1-1; tentative D call: TRBD1 (6 bases). Germline values: CDR1 MNHEY, CDR2 SVGAGI. The CDR3 is made up of 15 amino acids. The CDR3 region is CASSYSQGMNTEASF. The DNA of the CDR3 is TGTGCCAGCAGTTACTCCCAGGGGATGAACACTGAAGCTTCCTTT.

In this sample, this clonotype turned up a few times. This chain links TRBV30 with TRBJ1-2; 7 nucleotides line up with TRBD1. Germline CDR1 and CDR2: GTSNPN and SVGIG (reference sequence). The CDR3 totals 13 residues. Trimming cost V 1 base and J 8 bases; bases outside gene matches: 7. The chain's CDR3 is CAWSGDRLGGYTF. CDR3 DNA sequence: TGTGCCTGGAGTGGGGACAGACTCGGAGGCTACACCTTC. The complete variable domain, with remaining parts taken from reference TRBV30 and TRBJ1-2, reads SQTIHQWPATLVQPVGSPLSLECTVEGTSNPNLYWYRQAAGRGLQLLFYSVGIGQISSEVPQNLSASRPQDRQFILSSKKLLLSDSGFYLCAWSGDRLGGYTFGSGTRLTVV.

V is TRBV4-2 and J is TRBJ1-1, with D unclear. V was clipped by 2 bases and J by 5 bases, with 9 bases between them. The CDR3 consists of 13 residues. Germline V lookup: CDR1 LGHNA, CDR2 YNFKEQ. Here the CDR3 reads CASSQRHWTEAFF. Written as DNA, the CDR3 is TGTGCCAGCAGCCAACGCCATTGGACTGAAGCTTTCTTT.

This sequence joins TRBV11-3 and TRBJ2-1; 7 positions agree with TRBD1. The germline V gene encodes CDR1 SGHNT and CDR2 YENEEA. Losses at the gene ends were 3 bases for V and 4 bases for J; bases not matched to a gene: 6. The CDR3 has 15 amino acids. The CDR3 sequence is CASSLGDRVYNEQFF. In nucleotides, the CDR3 is TGTGCCAGCAGCTTGGGAGACAGGGTATACAATGAGCAGTTCTTC.

This clonotype has a count of ten or more. The gene calls are TRBV20-1 and TRBJ1-1, with TRBD1 identical over 8 bases. This CDR3 has 14 amino acids. V lost 2 bases, J lost 4 bases, and 6 bases stayed unmatched. Germline values: CDR1 DFQATT, CDR2 SNEGSKA (reference sequence). In DNA form, the CDR3 reads TGCAGTGCTAGACGCGGACAGGGTTCCACTGAAGCTTTCTTT. Its translation is CSARRGQGSTEAFF.

The chain joins TRBV30 to TRBJ1-5, with TRBD1 matching over 8 bases. The trim removed 4 bases at V and 7 bases at J, leaving 12 bases unmatched. This CDR3 has 15 amino acids. CDR1 is GTSNPN, CDR2 SVGIG, per germline (reference sequence). The CDR3 sequence: CAWTVGQGIQQPQHF. The CDR3 DNA follows: TGTGCCTGGACCGTAGGACAGGGAATTCAACAGCCCCAGCATTTT.